The rows below give T cell receptor beta chains drawn from one sample of a study of Graves' ophthalmopathy and Graves' hyperthyroidism. MiXCR was run by TCRdb on the multiplex PCR reads, yielding one entry per CDR3 protein. The table shows under 250,000 distinct CDR3 sequences, with about 32% occurring only once. Sequencing was carried out using peripheral blood. These receptor sequences come from a man in his fifties with Graves' ophthalmopathy. The CDR3 runs from the conserved cysteine through the conserved F or W. The D gene is left open where the match is weak. Clone size is not always given. Where it is, it says once, few, many or a class for expanded clones.

>TRBJ2-7|TRBV28|many|-
TGTGCCAGCAGTTCCGGGACGACCCCGCCGCTGGGGCAGTACTTC
CASSSGTTPPLGQYF
>TRBJ2-7|TRBV6-1|-|-
TGTGCCAGCAGCCGGGAAGCCTACGAGCAGTACTTC
CASSREAYEQYF
>TRBJ1-5|TRBV6-1|many|TRBD1
TGTGCCAGCAGCCCTGGACAGGGAGCTCAGCCCCAGCATTTT
CASSPGQGAQPQHF
>TRBJ2-7|TRBV11-2|once|TRBD1
TGTGCCAGCAGCTTGGGGTCAGGGGGCCTGATCCCCTACGAGCAGTACTTC
CASSLGSGGLIPYEQYF
>TRBJ1-2|TRBV29-1|many|-
TGCAGCGTTGACGAGAATCCCCACTATGGCTACACCTTC
CSVDENPHYGYTF
>TRBJ2-3|TRBV11-2|many|-
TGTGCCAGCAGCCTAGGACAGCTCACAGATACGCAGTATTTT
CASSLGQLTDTQYF
>TRBJ1-2|TRBV20-1|few|TRBD1
TGCAGTGCTCTGGGACAGGGACTAGAGGGCTACACCTTC
CSALGQGLEGYTF
>TRBJ1-1|TRBV7-6|many|TRBD1
TGTGCCAGCAGCTTGGACAGGGGCAGAAACACTGAAGCTTTCTTT
CASSLDRGRNTEAFF
>TRBJ1-1|TRBV6-1|once|TRBD1
TGTGCCAGCAGTATAACACAGGGGAGGACTGAAGCTTTCTTT
CASSITQGRTEAFF
>TRBJ2-4|TRBV10-2|many|TRBD2
TGCGCCAGCGTAGCGGGACCAGCCAAAAACATTCAGTACTTC
CASVAGPAKNIQYF
>TRBJ2-5|TRBV4-1|many|TRBD2
TGCGCCAGCAGCCAATCACTAGCGGGGACAGAGACCCAGTACTTC
CASSQSLAGTETQYF
>TRBJ2-7|TRBV20-1|many|TRBD2
TGCAGTGCTAGGGGGATCAGCGGGGCTGGCTACGAGCAGTACTTC
CSARGISGAGYEQYF
>TRBJ2-5|TRBV5-1|many|TRBD1
TGCGCCAGCAGCTCGCTGGGACAGCGACGAGGGACCCAGTACTTC
CASSSLGQRRGTQYF
>TRBJ2-2|TRBV7-8|many|-
TGTGCCAGCAGCTTGACAGAACCAAACACCGGGGAGCTGTTTTTT
CASSLTEPNTGELFF
>TRBJ2-2|TRBV7-3|many|TRBD1
TGTGCCAGCAGCTCCCGGGACAGGGGAGGGCCCGGGGAGCTGTTTTTT
CASSSRDRGGPGELFF
>TRBJ1-2|TRBV6-1|-|TRBD1
TGTGCCAGCATAAGTCGGACAGGGACCTATGGCTACACCTTC
CASISRTGTYGYTF
>TRBJ1-1|TRBV7-9|many|-
TGTGCCAGCAGCTCACAGTCGAACACTGAAGCTTTCTTT
CASSSQSNTEAFF
>TRBJ2-5|TRBV27|many|-
TGTGCCAGCAGTTTTCTTTCCGACCAAGAGACCCAGTACTTC
CASSFLSDQETQYF
>TRBJ2-4|TRBV6-2/TRBV6-3|-|TRBD2
TGTGCCAGCAGTTACTCCGGGACTAGCGGGAGTAGGTTTCGGAACATTCAGTACTTC
CASSYSGTSGSRFRNIQYF
>TRBJ1-2|TRBV20-1|many|-
TGCAGTGCTAGAGCTAGGGGCTATGGCTACACCTTC
CSARARGYGYTF
>TRBJ2-7|TRBV2|many|-
TGTGCCAGCAGTGAAGGGACCAACTACGAGCAGTACTTC
CASSEGTNYEQYF
>TRBJ1-5|TRBV12-3/TRBV12-4|-|-
TGTGCCAGCAGCAGAATAGAGGGGATGCCCCAGCATTTT
CASSRIEGMPQHF
>TRBJ2-5|TRBV7-3|many|TRBD2
TGTGCCAGCAGCTTATATGGACTAGCGGGAGAGACCCAGTACTTC
CASSLYGLAGETQYF
>TRBJ2-7|TRBV2|many|-
TGTGCCAGCAGTGTCAGGGGCGTCTACGAGCAGTACTTC
CASSVRGVYEQYF
>TRBJ1-2|TRBV19|many|TRBD1
TGTGCCAGTAGTCGCGGACAGGGGAACTATGGCTACACCTTC
CASSRGQGNYGYTF
>TRBJ2-7|TRBV12-5|many|-
TGTGCTAGTGGCCCGGGCCTGATCCCCAACGAGCAGTACTTC
CASGPGLIPNEQYF
>TRBJ2-5|TRBV6-1|-|TRBD1
TGTGCCAGCAGAGAAGGACAGGTCCACAGGGAGACCCAGTACTTC
CASREGQVHRETQYF
>TRBJ1-6|TRBV7-8|many|TRBD1
TGTGCCAGCAGCGACAGGACAGGGTCTGATTCACCCCTCCACTTT
CASSDRTGSDSPLHF
>TRBJ2-7|TRBV28|many|-
TGTGCCAGCAGTCCCTCCGGGGTTGGGACCGTCTCCTACGAGCAGTACTTC
CASSPSGVGTVSYEQYF
>TRBJ2-5|TRBV7-8|many|TRBD2
TGTGCCAGCAGCTTCCCCGGGAGGGGAGGCCGGGAGACCCAGTACTTC
CASSFPGRGGRETQYF
>TRBJ1-1|TRBV20-1|many|-
TGCAGTGCTAGGGCAGGGTTGGGCACTGAAGCTTTCTTT
CSARAGLGTEAFF
>TRBJ1-5|TRBV6-1|-|-
TGTGCCAGCAGTGAATTGGGGCTCGACCAGCATTTT
CASSELGLDQHF
>TRBJ2-5|TRBV24-1|-|-
TGTGCCACCAGTGATGCGGGACAGAGAGAGACCCAGTACTTC
CATSDAGQRETQYF
>TRBJ2-2|TRBV6-1|many|-
TGTGCCAGCAGTGAAGGGGCGGGAATCACCGGGGAGCTGTTTTTT
CASSEGAGITGELFF
>TRBJ2-7|TRBV7-8|-|-
TGTGCCAGCAGCTTGAGGGGCTCGAACTCCTACGAGCAGTACTTC
CASSLRGSNSYEQYF
>TRBJ2-2|TRBV30|-|-
TGTGCCTGGAGTGTGGGCAGTAACACCGGGGAGCTGTTTTTT
CAWSVGSNTGELFF
>TRBJ2-7|TRBV6-4|many|-
TGTGCCAGCAGTGACTCGATAGGGCCGCACCCTTCCTACGAGCAGTACTTC
CASSDSIGPHPSYEQYF
>TRBJ2-5|TRBV12-3/TRBV12-4|many|TRBD1
TGTGCCAGCACCAGACAGGGTACGGAAGAGACCCAGTACTTC
CASTRQGTEETQYF
>TRBJ2-2|TRBV24-1|many|TRBD1
TGTGCCACCAGTGATGCAGGGGGCTTTAACACCGGGGAGCTGTTTTTT
CATSDAGGFNTGELFF
>TRBJ1-2|TRBV6-1|-|-
TGTGCCAGCCAGCCCAGAGCTAACTATGGCTACACCTTC
CASQPRANYGYTF
>TRBJ1-1|TRBV6-5|many|-
TGTGCCAGCAGTTACTCAGGGGACGACACTGAAGCTTTCTTT
CASSYSGDDTEAFF
>TRBJ1-1|TRBV6-5|-|-
TGTGCCAGCAGTTACAAACCCGGGGGAAATGAAGCTTTCTTT
CASSYKPGGNEAFF
>TRBJ2-7|TRBV7-8|-|-
TGTGCCAGCAGCTTAGCGGCGGGAAACTACGAGCAGTACTTC
CASSLAAGNYEQYF
>TRBJ2-2|TRBV7-9|many|-
TGTGCCAGCAGCTTAAGGGCGGACCATAACACCGGGGAGCTGTTTTTT
CASSLRADHNTGELFF